Listed below are T cell receptor beta chains from one sample, sequenced in a study of Ad26.COV2.S vaccination and SARS-CoV-2 variants. Some clones are missing from TCRdb's copy, which holds only in-frame ones; the method was immunoSEQ multiplex PCR. The sample records about 320,000 clones, around 83% being singletons. The source was peripheral blood, collected in a trial of Ad26.COV2.S vaccine versus placebo. The receptors here all came from a person between 18 and 59 years old who received the Ad26.COV2.S COVID-19 vaccine or a placebo. Both conserved end residues are part of each CDR3. A D gene is named only where the DNA matches it firmly. Size values are once, few and many counts, or a class for expanded clones, and some rows have none.

size: few
V: TRBV6-5
D: NA
J: TRBJ1-5
DNA: TGTGCCAGCAGCAACGGGGGGCTAGGGAATCAGCCCCAGCATTTT
CDR3: CASSNGGLGNQPQHF

size: NA
V: TRBV30
D: NA
J: TRBJ2-7
DNA: TGTGCCTCCTCGAGGGGGGAAACCTACGAGCAGTACTTC
CDR3: CASSRGETYEQYF

size: NA
V: TRBV18
D: NA
J: TRBJ2-7
DNA: TGTGCCAGCTCACCCAGGGCCCCTCGGGGGGAGCAGTACTTC
CDR3: CASSPRAPRGEQYF

size: NA
V: TRBV11-3
D: TRBD2
J: TRBJ2-2
DNA: TGTGCCAGCAGCTCCGGGACTAGGAAGGTTGGCACCGGGGAGCTGTTTTTT
CDR3: CASSSGTRKVGTGELFF

size: NA
V: TRBV5-6
D: NA
J: TRBJ1-3
DNA: TGTGCCAGCAGCTTGGGAAAGGGAAACACCATATATTTT
CDR3: CASSLGKGNTIYF

size: NA
V: TRBV16
D: NA
J: TRBJ2-5
DNA: TGTGCCAGCAGCCAATCGGGAAGGAACTCTCACCAGTACTTC
CDR3: CASSQSGRNSHQYF

size: NA
V: TRBV19
D: NA
J: TRBJ1-2
DNA: TGTGCCAGTAGTCAACAGGTCAACTATGGCTACACCTTC
CDR3: CASSQQVNYGYTF

size: NA
V: TRBV7-2
D: TRBD1
J: TRBJ2-5
DNA: TGTGCCAGCAGCTCCCTGTGGACAGGGGGGAGGGAGACCCAGTACTTC
CDR3: CASSSLWTGGRETQYF

size: many
V: TRBV3-1/TRBV3-2
D: NA
J: TRBJ1-1
DNA: TGTGCCAGCAGCCAAGTGAACGGGTATCGGGCTGAAGCTTTCTTT
CDR3: CASSQVNGYRAEAFF

size: NA
V: TRBV6-5
D: NA
J: TRBJ1-3
DNA: TGTGCCAGCAGAATGGACAGCCTTGGAAACACCATATATTTT
CDR3: CASRMDSLGNTIYF

size: NA
V: TRBV29-1
D: NA
J: TRBJ1-2
DNA: TGCAGCGTTGGAGACAGGTATTATGGCTACACCTTC
CDR3: CSVGDRYYGYTF

size: NA
V: TRBV29-1
D: TRBD1
J: TRBJ1-2
DNA: TGCAGCGCCGAATCTGGACAGGGATGGGGCTACACCTTC
CDR3: CSAESGQGWGYTF

size: NA
V: TRBV25-1
D: TRBD1
J: TRBJ2-3
DNA: TGTGCCAGCAGTGACCCCGGACAGGGGGTGACCGATACGCAGTATTTT
CDR3: CASSDPGQGVTDTQYF

size: NA
V: TRBV5-1
D: TRBD1
J: TRBJ2-5
DNA: TGCGCCAGCAGCTCCCTCTCAATGACAGGGGGTGGAGAGACCCAGTACTTC
CDR3: CASSSLSMTGGGETQYF

size: NA
V: TRBV2
D: NA
J: TRBJ2-7
DNA: TGTGCCAGTCTGACGGGACGTCAGTCCTACGAGCAGTACTTC
CDR3: CASLTGRQSYEQYF

size: NA
V: TRBV18
D: NA
J: TRBJ1-1
DNA: TGTGCCAGCTCACCACAGGGGGACACTGAAGCTTTCTTT
CDR3: CASSPQGDTEAFF

size: NA
V: TRBV5-1
D: NA
J: TRBJ1-1
DNA: TGCGCCAGCAGTCGTAACCCTTCACAGAACACTGAAGCTTTCTTT
CDR3: CASSRNPSQNTEAFF

size: NA
V: TRBV6-5
D: TRBD1
J: TRBJ1-3
DNA: TGTGCCAGCAGCCGACAGGGCTCTGGAAACACCATATATTTT
CDR3: CASSRQGSGNTIYF

size: NA
V: TRBV9
D: TRBD1
J: TRBJ1-2
DNA: TGTGCCAGCAGCGCATGGGACAGGGTAAACTATGGCTACACCTTC
CDR3: CASSAWDRVNYGYTF

size: NA
V: TRBV5-4
D: TRBD1
J: TRBJ1-2
DNA: TGTGCCAGCAGCCTACGGACAGGGATGGACTATGGCTACACCTTC
CDR3: CASSLRTGMDYGYTF

size: NA
V: TRBV19
D: TRBD2
J: TRBJ2-3
DNA: TGTGCCAGTAGTATAGATCTGGGACTAGCGACGCAGTATTTT
CDR3: CASSIDLGLATQYF

size: once
V: TRBV10-3
D: NA
J: TRBJ1-2
DNA: TGTGCCATCAGTGTGGGGGATGGCTACACCTTC
CDR3: CAISVGDGYTF

size: NA
V: TRBV2
D: NA
J: TRBJ2-7
DNA: TGTGCCAGTGTAGGGCCCTACGAGCAGTACTTC
CDR3: CASVGPYEQYF

size: NA
V: TRBV7-2
D: TRBD2
J: TRBJ2-3
DNA: TGTGCCAGCAGCCCATGGGGTAGCGGGGGGACGCGTACGCAGTATTTT
CDR3: CASSPWGSGGTRTQYF

size: NA
V: TRBV19
D: NA
J: TRBJ1-4
DNA: TGTGCCAGTAGGAGGCAGGGCTGGGAAAAACTGTTTTTT
CDR3: CASRRQGWEKLFF

size: NA
V: TRBV3-1/TRBV3-2
D: NA
J: TRBJ1-5
DNA: TGTGCCAGCAGCCAAACCTATAGCAATCAGCCCCAGCATTTT
CDR3: CASSQTYSNQPQHF

size: NA
V: TRBV4-1
D: NA
J: TRBJ1-2
DNA: TGCGCCAGCAGCTACTACACAGGAGACGGATATGGCTACACCTTC
CDR3: CASSYYTGDGYGYTF

size: few
V: TRBV18
D: NA
J: TRBJ1-1
DNA: TGTGCCAGCTCACCAAATGGGCGGTCTAGTGAAGCTTTCTTT
CDR3: CASSPNGRSSEAFF

size: NA
V: TRBV19
D: NA
J: TRBJ2-3
DNA: TGTGCCAGTATCCCGGACGTATCTAGCACAGATACGCAGTATTTT
CDR3: CASIPDVSSTDTQYF

size: NA
V: TRBV30
D: NA
J: TRBJ1-1
DNA: TGTGCCTGGACCCTTGGCGGGGGCACTGAAGCTTTCTTT
CDR3: CAWTLGGGTEAFF

size: NA
V: TRBV29-1
D: NA
J: TRBJ2-3
DNA: TGCAGCGTTGGGAGGTCCACAGATACGCAGTATTTT
CDR3: CSVGRSTDTQYF

size: NA
V: TRBV2
D: NA
J: TRBJ2-5
DNA: TGTGCCAGCAGTTCTAGTGAGACCCAGTACTTC
CDR3: CASSSSETQYF

size: NA
V: TRBV19
D: NA
J: TRBJ1-5
DNA: TGTGCCAGTAGCACAGGGAGAGAGCAGCCCCAGCATTTT
CDR3: CASSTGREQPQHF

size: NA
V: TRBV5-1
D: NA
J: TRBJ2-6
DNA: TGCGCCAGCAGATCAAACAGGGCTGGGGCCAACGTCCTGACTTTC
CDR3: CASRSNRAGANVLTF

size: NA
V: TRBV7-2
D: TRBD2
J: TRBJ2-3
DNA: TGTGCCAGCAGCTTAGCTCTAGCGGGGGGAGCAGATACGCAGTATTTT
CDR3: CASSLALAGGADTQYF

size: NA
V: TRBV9
D: TRBD1
J: TRBJ1-3
DNA: TGTGCCAGCAGCGTCGGGGACAGGACCTCTGGAAACACCATATATTTT
CDR3: CASSVGDRTSGNTIYF

size: NA
V: TRBV4-2
D: NA
J: TRBJ2-1
DNA: TGTGCCAGCAGCCCCGTTTTTCTACGAATAAACAATGAGCAGTTCTTC
CDR3: CASSPVFLRINNEQFF

size: NA
V: TRBV25-1
D: NA
J: TRBJ1-2
DNA: TGTGCCAGCAGTCACTCCCGAACGTATGGCTACACCTTC
CDR3: CASSHSRTYGYTF

size: NA
V: TRBV5-1
D: NA
J: TRBJ2-5
DNA: TGCGCCAGCAGCAAACAGGGTGGGAGGGAAGAGACCCAGTACTTC
CDR3: CASSKQGGREETQYF

size: few
V: TRBV7-2
D: NA
J: TRBJ1-3
DNA: TGTGCCAGCAGCTTAGAGGGGGGAGGAAACACCATATATTTT
CDR3: CASSLEGGGNTIYF

size: NA
V: TRBV7-2
D: TRBD1
J: TRBJ1-2
DNA: TGTGCCAGCAGCCCAGGGGACAGGCCCTATGGCTACACCTTC
CDR3: CASSPGDRPYGYTF

size: NA
V: TRBV13
D: NA
J: TRBJ2-7
DNA: TGTGCCAGCAGCTTGGGCCCGGACAGCTACTACGAGCAGTACTTC
CDR3: CASSLGPDSYYEQYF

size: NA
V: TRBV3-1/TRBV3-2
D: TRBD2
J: TRBJ2-2
DNA: TGTGCCAGCAGCCAAATTCACCCAGCGGGGGGGCCCGGGGAGCTGTTTTTT
CDR3: CASSQIHPAGGPGELFF